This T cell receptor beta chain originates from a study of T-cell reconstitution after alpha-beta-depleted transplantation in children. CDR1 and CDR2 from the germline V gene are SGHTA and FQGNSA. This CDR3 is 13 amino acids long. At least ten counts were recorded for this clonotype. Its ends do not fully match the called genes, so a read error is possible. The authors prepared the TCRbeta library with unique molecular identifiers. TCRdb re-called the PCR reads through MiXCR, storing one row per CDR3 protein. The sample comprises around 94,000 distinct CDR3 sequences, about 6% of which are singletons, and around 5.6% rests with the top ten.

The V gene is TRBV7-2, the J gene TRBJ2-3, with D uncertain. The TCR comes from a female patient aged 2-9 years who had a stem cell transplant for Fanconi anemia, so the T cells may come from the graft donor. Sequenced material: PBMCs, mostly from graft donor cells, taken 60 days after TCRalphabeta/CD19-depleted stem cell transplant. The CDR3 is CANSLAPGDTQYF. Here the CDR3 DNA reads TGTGCCAACAGCTTAGCCCCCGGGGATACGCAGTATTTT.